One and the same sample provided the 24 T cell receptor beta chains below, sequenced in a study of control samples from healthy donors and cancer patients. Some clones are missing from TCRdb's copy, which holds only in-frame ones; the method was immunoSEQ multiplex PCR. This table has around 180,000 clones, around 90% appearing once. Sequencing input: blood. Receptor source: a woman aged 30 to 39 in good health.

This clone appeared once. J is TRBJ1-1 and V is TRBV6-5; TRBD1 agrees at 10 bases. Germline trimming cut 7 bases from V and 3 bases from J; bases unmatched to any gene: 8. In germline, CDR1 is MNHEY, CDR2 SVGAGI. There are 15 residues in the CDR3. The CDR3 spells CASTPWDRGYTEAFF. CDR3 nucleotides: TGTGCCAGCACCCCTTGGGACAGGGGTTACACTGAAGCTTTCTTT.

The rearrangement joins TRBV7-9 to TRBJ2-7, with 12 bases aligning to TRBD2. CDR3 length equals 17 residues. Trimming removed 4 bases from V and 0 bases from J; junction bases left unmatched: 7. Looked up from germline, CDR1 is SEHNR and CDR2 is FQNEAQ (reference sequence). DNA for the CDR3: TGTGCCAGCAGCTCCTCAGGACTAGCGGGACTCTCCTACGAGCAGTACTTC. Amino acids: CASSSSGLAGLSYEQYF.

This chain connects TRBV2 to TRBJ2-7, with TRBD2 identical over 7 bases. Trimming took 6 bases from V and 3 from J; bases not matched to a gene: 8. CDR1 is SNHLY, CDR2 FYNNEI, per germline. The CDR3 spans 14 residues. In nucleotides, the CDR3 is TGTGCCAGCAGAAAAGGAGGGAGGGACTACGAGCAGTACTTC. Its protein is CASRKGGRDYEQYF.

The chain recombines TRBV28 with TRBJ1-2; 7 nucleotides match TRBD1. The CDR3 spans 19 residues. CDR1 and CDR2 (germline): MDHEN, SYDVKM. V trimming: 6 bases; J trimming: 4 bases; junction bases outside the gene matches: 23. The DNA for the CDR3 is TGTGCCAGCAGGGTCCCCGGACAGGACGGCGTGGCGGGGTCCTATGGCTACACCTTC. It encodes CASRVPGQDGVAGSYGYTF.

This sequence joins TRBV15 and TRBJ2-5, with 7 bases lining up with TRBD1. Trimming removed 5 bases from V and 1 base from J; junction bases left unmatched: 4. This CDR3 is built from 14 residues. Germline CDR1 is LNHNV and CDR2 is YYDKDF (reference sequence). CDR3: CATSLGQLQETQYF. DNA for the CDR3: TGTGCCACCAGCTTGGGACAGCTCCAAGAGACCCAGTACTTC.

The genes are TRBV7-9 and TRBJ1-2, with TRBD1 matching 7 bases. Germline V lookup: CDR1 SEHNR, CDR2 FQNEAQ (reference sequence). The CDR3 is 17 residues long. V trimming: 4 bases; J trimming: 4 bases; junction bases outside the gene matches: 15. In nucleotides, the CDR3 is TGTGCCAGCAGCTCCGGGACAGAGTCGGCGTCGGGCTATGGCTACACCTTC. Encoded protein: CASSSGTESASGYGYTF.

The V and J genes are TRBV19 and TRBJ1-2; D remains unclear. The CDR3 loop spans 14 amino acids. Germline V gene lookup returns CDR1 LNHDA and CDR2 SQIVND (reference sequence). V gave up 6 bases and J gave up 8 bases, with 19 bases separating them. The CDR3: CASSIQSGFWGYTF. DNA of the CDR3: TGTGCCAGTAGCATCCAATCAGGTTTCTGGGGCTACACCTTC.

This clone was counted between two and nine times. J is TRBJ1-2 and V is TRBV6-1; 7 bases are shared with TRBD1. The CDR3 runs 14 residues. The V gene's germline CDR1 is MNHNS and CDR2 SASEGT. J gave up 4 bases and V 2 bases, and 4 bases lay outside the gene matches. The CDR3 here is CASSETGAAYGYTF. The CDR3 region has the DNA TGTGCCAGCAGTGAAACAGGGGCGGCCTATGGCTACACCTTC.

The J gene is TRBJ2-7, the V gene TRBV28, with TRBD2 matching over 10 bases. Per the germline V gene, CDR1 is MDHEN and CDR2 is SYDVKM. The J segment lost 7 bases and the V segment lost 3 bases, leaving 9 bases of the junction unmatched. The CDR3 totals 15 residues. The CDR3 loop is CASSFVSSGSYEQYF. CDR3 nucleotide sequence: TGTGCCAGCAGTTTTGTCTCTAGCGGGAGTTATGAGCAGTACTTC.

DNA of the CDR3: TGTGCCAGCAGTTACGAAGGGTCACAGACACATCAGCCCCAGCATTTT. Encoded protein: CASSYEGSQTHQPQHF. The chain has TRBV6-6 and TRBJ1-5; D call uncertain. Per the germline V gene, CDR1 is MNHNY and CDR2 is SVGAGI (reference sequence). Trimming cost V 2 bases and J 5 bases, with 16 bases left between them. The CDR3 extends over 16 amino acids.

The CDR3 region is CASSLREGTNYGYTF. The CDR3 bases are TGTGCCAGCAGCTTACGTGAGGGGACTAACTATGGCTACACCTTC. The chain uses TRBV7-9 and TRBJ1-2, with D possibly matching TRBD1 (5 bases). In germline, CDR1 is SEHNR, CDR2 FQNEAQ (reference sequence). This CDR3 contains 15 residues. V was clipped by 2 bases and J by 0 bases, with 10 bases between them.

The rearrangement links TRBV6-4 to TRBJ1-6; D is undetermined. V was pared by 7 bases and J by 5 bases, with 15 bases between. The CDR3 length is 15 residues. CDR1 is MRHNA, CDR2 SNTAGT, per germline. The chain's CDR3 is CASIGWQGDNSPLHF. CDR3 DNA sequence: TGTGCCAGCATCGGCTGGCAAGGAGATAATTCACCCCTCCACTTT.

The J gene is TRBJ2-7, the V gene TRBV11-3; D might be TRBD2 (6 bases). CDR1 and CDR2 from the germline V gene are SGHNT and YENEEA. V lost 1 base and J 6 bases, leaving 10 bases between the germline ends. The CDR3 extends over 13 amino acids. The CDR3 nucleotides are TGTGCCAGCAGCTTAGCTAGCGTGGCCGAGCAGTACTTC. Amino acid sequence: CASSLASVAEQYF. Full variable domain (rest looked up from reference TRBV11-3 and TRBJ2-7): EAGVVQSPRYKIIEKKQPVAFWCNPISGHNTLYWYLQNLGQGPELLIRYENEEAVDDSQLPKDRFSAERLKGVDSTLKIQPAELGDSAVYLCASSLASVAEQYFGPGTRLTVT.

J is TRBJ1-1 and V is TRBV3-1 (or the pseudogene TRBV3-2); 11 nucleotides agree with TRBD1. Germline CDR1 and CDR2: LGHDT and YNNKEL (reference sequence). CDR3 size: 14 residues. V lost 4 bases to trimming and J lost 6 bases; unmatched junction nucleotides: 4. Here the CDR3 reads CASSRTGGKAEAFF. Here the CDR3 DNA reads TGTGCCAGCAGCCGGACAGGGGGCAAGGCTGAAGCTTTCTTT.

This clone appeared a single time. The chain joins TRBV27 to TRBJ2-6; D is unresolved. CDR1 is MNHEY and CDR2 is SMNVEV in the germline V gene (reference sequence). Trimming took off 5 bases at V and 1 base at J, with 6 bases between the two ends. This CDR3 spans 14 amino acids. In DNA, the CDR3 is TGTGCCAGCAGTAGTTGGTCTGGGGCCAACGTCCTGACTTTC. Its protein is CASSSWSGANVLTF. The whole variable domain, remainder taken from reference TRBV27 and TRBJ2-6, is EAQVTQNPRYLITVTGKKLTVTCSQNMNHEYMSWYRQDPGLGLRQIYYSMNVEVTDKGDVPEGYKVSRKEKRNFPLILESPSPNQTSLYFCASSSWSGANVLTFGAGSRLTVL.

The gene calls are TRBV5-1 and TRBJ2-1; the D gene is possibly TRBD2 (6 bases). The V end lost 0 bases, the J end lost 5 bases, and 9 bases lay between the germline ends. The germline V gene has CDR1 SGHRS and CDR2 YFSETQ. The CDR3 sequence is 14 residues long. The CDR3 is CASSLVGGNNEQFF. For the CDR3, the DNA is TGCGCCAGCAGCTTGGTCGGAGGGAACAATGAGCAGTTCTTC. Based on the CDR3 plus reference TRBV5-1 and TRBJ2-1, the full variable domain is KAGVTQTPRYLIKTRGQQVTLSCSPISGHRSVSWYQQTPGQGLQFLFEYFSETQRNKGNFPGRFSGRQFSNSRSEMNVSTLELGDSALYLCASSLVGGNNEQFFGPGTRLTVL.

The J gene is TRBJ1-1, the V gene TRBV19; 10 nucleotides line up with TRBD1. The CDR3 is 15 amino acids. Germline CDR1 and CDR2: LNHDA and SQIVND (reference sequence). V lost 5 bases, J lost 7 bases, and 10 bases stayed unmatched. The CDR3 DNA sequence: TGTGCCAGTAGTCCCGCCTCGACAGGGGGCATTGAAGCTTTCTTT. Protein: CASSPASTGGIEAFF.

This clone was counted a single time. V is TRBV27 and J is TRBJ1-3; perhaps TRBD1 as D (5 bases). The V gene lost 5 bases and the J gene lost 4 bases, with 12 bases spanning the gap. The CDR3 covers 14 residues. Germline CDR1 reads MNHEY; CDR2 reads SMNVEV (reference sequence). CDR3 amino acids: CASSQGVAGNTIYF. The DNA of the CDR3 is TGTGCCAGCAGTCAAGGGGTGGCAGGAAACACCATATATTTT.

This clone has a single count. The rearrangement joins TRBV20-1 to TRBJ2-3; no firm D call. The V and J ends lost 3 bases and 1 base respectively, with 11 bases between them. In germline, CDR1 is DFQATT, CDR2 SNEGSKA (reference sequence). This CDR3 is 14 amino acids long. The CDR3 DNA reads TGCAGTGCTAGTACTGGAGACGGCACAGATACGCAGTATTTT. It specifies CSASTGDGTDTQYF.

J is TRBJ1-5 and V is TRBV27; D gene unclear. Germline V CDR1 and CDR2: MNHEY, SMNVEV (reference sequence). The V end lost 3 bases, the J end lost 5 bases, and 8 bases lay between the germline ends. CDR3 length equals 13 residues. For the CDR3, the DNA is TGTGCCAGCAGTTTTTCGGAAGATCAGCCCCAGCATTTT. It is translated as CASSFSEDQPQHF.

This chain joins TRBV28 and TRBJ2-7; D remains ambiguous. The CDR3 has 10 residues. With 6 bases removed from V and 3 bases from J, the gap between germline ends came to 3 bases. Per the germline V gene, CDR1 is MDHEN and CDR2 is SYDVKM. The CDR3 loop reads CASSLYEQYF. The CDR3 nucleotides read TGTGCCAGCAGCCTCTACGAGCAGTACTTC.

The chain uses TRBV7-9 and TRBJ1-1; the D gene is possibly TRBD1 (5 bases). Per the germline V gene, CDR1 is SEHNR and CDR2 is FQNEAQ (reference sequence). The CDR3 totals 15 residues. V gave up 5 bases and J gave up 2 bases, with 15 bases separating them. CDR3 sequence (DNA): TGTGCCAGCAGCCCCCGGGGGGTCTCAAACACTGAAGCTTTCTTT. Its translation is CASSPRGVSNTEAFF.

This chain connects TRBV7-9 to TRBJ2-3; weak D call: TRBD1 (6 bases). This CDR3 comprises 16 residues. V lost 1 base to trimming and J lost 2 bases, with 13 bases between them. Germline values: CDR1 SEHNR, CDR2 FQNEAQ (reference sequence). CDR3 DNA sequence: TGTGCCAGCAGCTTAGATGTCGGACAGACCACAGATACGCAGTATTTT. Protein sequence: CASSLDVGQTTDTQYF.

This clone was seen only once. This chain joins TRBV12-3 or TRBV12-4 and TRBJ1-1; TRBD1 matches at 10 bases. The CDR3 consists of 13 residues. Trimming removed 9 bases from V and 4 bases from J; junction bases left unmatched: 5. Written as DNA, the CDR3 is TGTGCCAGTGGACAGGGGGGGGGCACTGAAGCTTTCTTT. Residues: CASGQGGGTEAFF.